A single sample gave rise to the 8 T cell receptor beta chains below, sequenced in a study of blood T cells in healthy people across ages. Primers used in a second PCR of about 6 to 11 cycles were a sample-barcoded 5' primer and a J-beta primer mix. TCRdb processed the 5' RACE reads anew with MiXCR; each CDR3 protein has one entry. The table records 1.4 million or so distinct CDR3 sequences, under 55% of them present only once. The sequencing input was blood. All receptors derive from a woman aged 18-29 years in good health.

The V and J genes are TRBV7-7 and TRBJ2-3; D gene uncertain. Trimming removed 1 base from V and 4 bases from J, with 15 bases in between. The CDR3 consists of 16 residues. Germline assignment: CDR1 SSHAT and CDR2 FNYEAQ (reference sequence). CDR3 coding DNA: TGTGCCAGCAGCTTAGTGGCGGACGCTCCGGCAGATACGCAGTATTTT. This gives the protein CASSLVADAPADTQYF.

This sequence joins TRBV20-1 and TRBJ2-7; D may be TRBD2 (8 bases). The germline V gene encodes CDR1 DFQATT and CDR2 SNEGSKA (reference sequence). The germline V and J ends were trimmed by 4 bases and 4 bases, with 20 bases remaining between them. The CDR3 covers 15 residues. Written as DNA, the CDR3 is TGCAGTGCTACAGCACGGGAGGGGGCTTTATACGAGCAGTACTTC. It yields the protein CSATAREGALYEQYF.

This clonotype turned up a few times. The chain carries TRBV5-1 and TRBJ2-3; tentatively, D is TRBD1 (5 bases). Trimming left V 1 base short and J 2 bases short, with 14 bases between. Germline lookup yields CDR1 SGHRS and CDR2 YFSETQ. The CDR3 sequence is 16 residues long. The CDR3 coding sequence is TGCGCCAGCAGCTTGAACGGACACTACATCACAGATACGCAGTATTTT. It yields the protein CASSLNGHYITDTQYF.

The genes are TRBV5-1 and TRBJ2-3, with 8 bases fitting TRBD2. The CDR3 runs 15 residues. Germline V lookup: CDR1 SGHRS, CDR2 YFSETQ. Germline trimming cut 6 bases from V and 1 base from J; bases unmatched to any gene: 7. The CDR3 reads CASIREGERTDTQYF. Here the CDR3 DNA reads TGCGCCAGCATCCGGGAGGGGGAGCGCACAGATACGCAGTATTTT.

This clonotype turned up a few times. The chain carries TRBV3-1 and TRBJ2-5; 7 nucleotides align to TRBD2. The CDR3 is 15 residues long. Germline V gene lookup returns CDR1 LGHDT and CDR2 YNNKEL (reference sequence). Losses at the gene ends were 0 bases for V and 4 bases for J; bases not matched to a gene: 5. CDR3 region: CASSQELGLGETQYF. The CDR3 region has the DNA TGTGCCAGCAGCCAAGAACTTGGACTAGGAGAGACCCAGTACTTC.

This clonotype was detected a few times. The chain has TRBV29-1 and TRBJ1-2; a weak D match, TRBD1 (6 bases). The ends were cut back, 3 bases at V and 3 bases at J, with 11 bases in the middle. The CDR3 sequence is 13 residues long. Germline loops: CDR1 SQVTM, CDR2 ANQGSEA. In nucleotides, the CDR3 is TGCAGCGTTGATCCCAGGGGTTACTATGGCTACACCTTC. Translated: CSVDPRGYYGYTF.

The rearrangement joins TRBV12-3 or TRBV12-4 to TRBJ2-7, with a tentative D call TRBD2 (6 bases). This CDR3 region has 14 residues. Trimming took 8 bases from V and 7 from J, leaving 21 bases between them. As DNA, the CDR3 is TGTGCCAGCTGGATTAGGGAGGCCCACAATGAGCAGTACTTC. Its protein product is CASWIREAHNEQYF.

This clonotype was recorded once. The genes are TRBV24-1 and TRBJ2-1; D call uncertain. V was shortened by 4 bases and J by 3 bases, with 9 bases between the two germline ends. This CDR3 spans 14 amino acids. Germline-derived CDR1 and CDR2 are KGHDR and SFDVKD. CDR3 sequence: CATSDWADYNEQFF. The CDR3 DNA is TGTGCCACCAGTGACTGGGCAGACTACAATGAGCAGTTCTTC.